This is a list of T cell receptor beta chains from one sample in a study of blood T cell repertoires in COVID-19. Sequenced by immunoSEQ multiplex PCR; TCRdb stores in-frame clones only, minus some. Here the sample spans fewer than 150,000 clones, about 90% being singletons. The sequenced sample was peripheral blood. The receptors derive from a woman aged 45-59 years with active or convalescent COVID-19. Each CDR3 is given with its conserved first and last residue. D genes are given only for firm matches. The size entry is marked missing in some rows and otherwise reads once, few, many or a size class.

J gene	clone size	V gene	D gene	CDR3 DNA	CDR3 protein
TRBJ2-5	.	TRBV15	.	TGTGCCACCAGCAGAGATAGCGTGAAGTCGGAGACCCAGTACTTC	CATSRDSVKSETQYF
TRBJ2-1	.	TRBV24-1	TRBD2	TGTGCCACCCATACGGGACTAGCGGGCCAGAGCTCCTACAATGAGCAGTTCTTC	CATHTGLAGQSSYNEQFF
TRBJ2-6	.	TRBV5-1	TRBD1	TGCGCCAGCCTGACAGGGGACTCTGGGGCCAACGTCCTGACTTTC	CASLTGDSGANVLTF
TRBJ2-7	.	TRBV5-5	.	TGTGCCAGCAGCTCCTCCGGGACTCCAACGCCCTACGAGCAGTACTTC	CASSSSGTPTPYEQYF
TRBJ1-5	.	TRBV6-1	TRBD1	TGTGCCAGCAGTGAATACAGGGGGGGCAATCAGCCCCAGCATTTT	CASSEYRGGNQPQHF
TRBJ2-7	few	TRBV6-5	TRBD1	TGTGCCAGCAGTTACCAGGACAGGGGGAACTACGAGCAGTACTTC	CASSYQDRGNYEQYF
TRBJ1-3	.	TRBV28	.	TGTGCCAGCAGTTTGAGGGGGACCTCTGGAAACACCATATATTTT	CASSLRGTSGNTIYF
TRBJ2-5	.	TRBV27	.	TGTGCCAGCAGATTAACTTACAACGGGGAGACCCAGTACTTC	CASRLTYNGETQYF
TRBJ1-3	.	TRBV6-6	TRBD1	TGTGCCAGCAGTTTAACAGGGGGTTTCTCTGGAAACACCATATATTTT	CASSLTGGFSGNTIYF
TRBJ2-1	once	TRBV28	.	TGTGCCAGCAGTTTATTTAAGGGAGCGGGCTCGACCCTAAATGAGCAGTTCTTC	CASSLFKGAGSTLNEQFF
TRBJ1-2	.	TRBV12-3/TRBV12-4	.	TGTGCCAGCAGTTTCTTAGCTGACTATGGCTACACCTTC	CASSFLADYGYTF
TRBJ1-5	.	TRBV11-2	.	TGTGCCAGCAGCTTAGATCGAGGGGAGGGTCAGCCCCAGCATTTT	CASSLDRGEGQPQHF
TRBJ2-3	.	TRBV9	TRBD2	TGTGCCAGCAGCGCAGGAGCGGGAGTGGGCACAGATACGCAGTATTTT	CASSAGAGVGTDTQYF
TRBJ2-5	once	TRBV5-6	.	TGTGCCAGCAGCTTAAGGGGCGCCAGGGCCCAGTACTTC	CASSLRGARAQYF
TRBJ2-3	.	TRBV15	TRBD2	TGTGCCACCAGCAGAGTTAGCGGGGGCACAGATACGCAGTATTTT	CATSRVSGGTDTQYF
TRBJ2-3	.	TRBV30	TRBD2	TGTGCCTGGAGTCCTAGCGGGAGTGGCGCAGATACGCAGTATTTT	CAWSPSGSGADTQYF
TRBJ1-2	.	TRBV28	.	TGTGCCAGCAGTTTCCTCGACAGGGGCTACACCTTC	CASSFLDRGYTF
TRBJ2-1	.	TRBV18	TRBD2	TGTGCCAGCTCACCTCCGGGACTAGGGGCCTACAATGAGCAGTTCTTC	CASSPPGLGAYNEQFF
TRBJ2-3	.	TRBV7-9	.	TGTGCCAGCAGCTTAACGTCCGGGGGAGTCACAGATACGCAGTATTTT	CASSLTSGGVTDTQYF
TRBJ1-2	.	TRBV28	TRBD1	TGTGCCAGCAGTTCCCTCGGTCCCGGGACAGGGATTGGCTACACCTTC	CASSSLGPGTGIGYTF
TRBJ2-7	.	TRBV21-1	.	TGTGCCAGGCCCGACGGACTCTACGAGCAGTACTTC	CARPDGLYEQYF
TRBJ1-2	.	TRBV19	.	TGTGCCAGTAGCCGGGACATCTACTATGGCTACACCTTC	CASSRDIYYGYTF
TRBJ2-1	.	TRBV12-3/TRBV12-4	.	TGTGCCAGCAGTTTTGAGGAGCAGTTCTTC	CASSFEEQFF
TRBJ2-3	.	TRBV28	TRBD2	TGTGCCAGCAGTCCTAGCGGGAGGGCCTATGAAGATACGCAGTATTTT	CASSPSGRAYEDTQYF
TRBJ1-2	.	TRBV4-3	.	TGCGCCAGCAGCCAAGTCTTCGGGGGGGCTAACTATGGCTACACCTTC	CASSQVFGGANYGYTF
TRBJ2-3	.	TRBV6-5	TRBD2	TGTGCCAGCAGGCGGGGGAGCACAGATACGCAGTATTTT	CASRRGSTDTQYF
TRBJ2-7	once	TRBV5-5	TRBD2	TGTGCCAGCAGCTTGGCGACTAGCGGAGGCTACGAGCAGTACTTC	CASSLATSGGYEQYF
TRBJ2-7	.	TRBV6-2/TRBV6-3	TRBD2	TGTGCCAGCAGCCGCAGCGGGAATAGTCTCTACGAGCAGTACTTC	CASSRSGNSLYEQYF
TRBJ2-7	few	TRBV30	.	TGTGCCTGGAGTGTACTTTTCTTCGGGCAGGGGCGGTACGAGCAGTACTTC	CAWSVLFFGQGRYEQYF
TRBJ2-1	.	TRBV3-1/TRBV3-2	TRBD2	TGTGCCAGCAGCTGGACTAGCGGGACACGGGGGCAGTTCTTC	CASSWTSGTRGQFF
TRBJ2-3	.	TRBV7-2	TRBD1	TGTGCCAGCGGAAGAGACAGGGGGCGTACAGATACGCAGTATTTT	CASGRDRGRTDTQYF
TRBJ2-7	.	TRBV28	.	TGTGCCAGCACAACCACGGGGTGGAGGTCCTACGAGCAGTACTTC	CASTTTGWRSYEQYF
TRBJ2-1	.	TRBV7-6	TRBD2	TGTGCCAGCAGCTGGGGACTAGCGGACTCTTCCAATGAGCAGTTCTTC	CASSWGLADSSNEQFF
TRBJ2-7	once	TRBV10-3	TRBD2	TGTGCCATCAGTGGTACCACCGGGACTAACGACGAGCAGTACTTC	CAISGTTGTNDEQYF
TRBJ1-2	.	TRBV18	.	TGTGCCAGCTCACCAATGGAGGGCTACACCTTC	CASSPMEGYTF
TRBJ2-7	.	TRBV9	TRBD1	TGTGCCAGCAGCCCAATCGGGACAGGATCTGACGAGCAGTACTTC	CASSPIGTGSDEQYF
TRBJ1-1	once	TRBV28	.	TGTGCCAGCAGTTCCCTACAGCTGAACACTGAAGCTTTCTTT	CASSSLQLNTEAFF
TRBJ2-7	.	TRBV6-1	TRBD2	TGTGCCAGCAGTGAAGGACTTAGAGGGAGGGCACGAGAGCAGTACTTC	CASSEGLRGRAREQYF
TRBJ2-3	.	TRBV4-2	.	TGTGCCAGCAGCCAAAGTACAACCACAGATACGCAGTATTTT	CASSQSTTTDTQYF
TRBJ1-1	.	TRBV19	TRBD1	TGTGCCAGTAGTACCCAACAGGGGAGGAACACTGAAGCTTTCTTT	CASSTQQGRNTEAFF
TRBJ2-1	.	TRBV3-1/TRBV3-2	TRBD2	TGTGCCAGCAGCGTTAGCGGGAGGGCCAGGAATGAGCAGTTCTTC	CASSVSGRARNEQFF
TRBJ1-5	few	TRBV28	TRBD1	TGTGCCAGCAGTTTTTTAGGGGGCCTTCAGCCCCAGCATTTT	CASSFLGGLQPQHF
TRBJ1-5	.	TRBV18	TRBD1	TGTGCCAGCTCTCGAGGACAGGGGGTAAGTCAGCCCCAGCATTTT	CASSRGQGVSQPQHF
TRBJ1-1	.	TRBV10-3	TRBD1	TGTGCCATCAGTGAGTCTAGGGGGGGACAGGACACTGAAGCTTTCTTT	CAISESRGGQDTEAFF
TRBJ2-7	.	TRBV12-3/TRBV12-4	.	TGTGCCAGCAGTTTAGCCGGCGAGCAGTACTTC	CASSLAGEQYF
TRBJ2-5	.	TRBV30	.	TGTGCCTGGAGTCCTCGGAGTCTGGAGACCCAGTACTTC	CAWSPRSLETQYF